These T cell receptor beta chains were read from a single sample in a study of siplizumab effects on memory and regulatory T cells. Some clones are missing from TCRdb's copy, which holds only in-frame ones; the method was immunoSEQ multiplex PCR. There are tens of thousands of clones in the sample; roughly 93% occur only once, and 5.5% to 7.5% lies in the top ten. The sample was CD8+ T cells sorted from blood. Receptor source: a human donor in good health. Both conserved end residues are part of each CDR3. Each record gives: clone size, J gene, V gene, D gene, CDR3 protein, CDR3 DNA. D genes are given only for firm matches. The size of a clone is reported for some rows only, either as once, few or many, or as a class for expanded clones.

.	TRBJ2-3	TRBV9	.	CASSVDTYKYF	TGTGCCAGCAGCGTAGATACCTACAAGTATTTT
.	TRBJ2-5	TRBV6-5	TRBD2	CASSGGGYQETQYF	TGTGCCAGCAGTGGCGGGGGGTACCAAGAGACCCAGTACTTC
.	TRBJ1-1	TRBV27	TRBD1	CASSFTGGTEAFF	TGTGCCAGCAGTTTTACAGGGGGAACTGAAGCTTTCTTT
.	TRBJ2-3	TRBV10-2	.	CASSEQASSTDTQYF	TGCGCCAGCAGTGAACAGGCCAGCTCCACAGATACGCAGTATTTT
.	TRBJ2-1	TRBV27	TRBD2	CASSPRASGTYEQFF	TGTGCCAGCAGTCCCCGGGCTAGCGGGACCTATGAGCAGTTCTTC
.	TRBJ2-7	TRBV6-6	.	CASSPEPTGSYEQYF	TGTGCCAGCAGTCCCGAGCCGACAGGATCCTACGAGCAGTACTTC
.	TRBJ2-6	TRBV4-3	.	CASSQDGSSGANVLTF	TGCGCCAGCAGCCAAGATGGGAGCTCTGGGGCCAACGTCCTGACTTTC
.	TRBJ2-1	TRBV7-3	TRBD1	CASSLTGTVNEQFF	TGTGCCAGCAGCCTCACCGGGACAGTCAATGAGCAGTTCTTC
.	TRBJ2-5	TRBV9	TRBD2	CASTVSGGQETQYF	TGTGCCAGCACCGTTAGCGGGGGCCAAGAGACCCAGTACTTC
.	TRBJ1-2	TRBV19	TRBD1	CASSADRGGYGYTF	TGTGCCAGTAGTGCAGACAGGGGCGGCTATGGCTACACCTTC
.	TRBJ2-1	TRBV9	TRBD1	CASSVSGTVSSYNEQFF	TGTGCCAGCAGCGTAAGTGGGACAGTGAGCTCCTACAATGAGCAGTTCTTC
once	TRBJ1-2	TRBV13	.	CASSLGVNYGYTF	TGTGCCAGCAGCTTGGGGGTAAACTATGGCTACACCTTC
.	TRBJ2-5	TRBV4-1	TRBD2	CASSQGLAGQETQYF	TGCGCCAGCAGCCAAGGTCTAGCGGGGCAAGAGACCCAGTACTTC
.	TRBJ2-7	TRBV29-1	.	CSVDFPNSYEQYF	TGCAGCGTTGACTTCCCTAATTCCTACGAGCAGTACTTC
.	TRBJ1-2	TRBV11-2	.	CASSPTQGLDYGYTF	TGTGCCAGCAGCCCTACCCAGGGGCTCGACTATGGCTACACCTTC
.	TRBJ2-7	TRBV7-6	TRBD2	CASSPGGESSYEQYF	TGTGCCAGCAGCCCGGGGGGGGAAAGCTCCTACGAGCAGTACTTC
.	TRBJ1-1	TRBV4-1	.	CASSPRWGNTEAFF	TGCGCCAGCAGTCCGAGGTGGGGGAACACTGAAGCTTTCTTT
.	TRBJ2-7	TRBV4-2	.	CASSQFPDRTYEQYF	TGTGCCAGCAGCCAATTTCCGGACAGAACCTACGAGCAGTACTTC
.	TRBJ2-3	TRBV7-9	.	CASSFPPSSIQYF	TGTGCCAGCAGCTTCCCCCCCTCTAGTATTCAGTATTTT
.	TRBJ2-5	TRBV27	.	CASSFRSRGPQETQYF	TGTGCCAGCAGTTTTCGCTCCCGGGGGCCCCAAGAGACCCAGTACTTC
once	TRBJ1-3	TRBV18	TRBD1	CASSPPRDSSGNTIYF	TGTGCCAGCTCACCACCCCGGGACAGCTCTGGAAACACCATATATTTT
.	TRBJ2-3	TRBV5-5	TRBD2	CASSPSAGGPLEDTQYF	TGTGCCAGCAGCCCTAGTGCGGGAGGGCCTCTGGAAGATACGCAGTATTTT
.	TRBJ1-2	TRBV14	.	CASSQVGHSRYGYTF	TGTGCCAGCAGCCAAGTGGGGCACAGTCGCTATGGCTACACCTTC
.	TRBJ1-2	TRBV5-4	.	CASSLGVTTIDNYGYTF	TGTGCCAGCAGCTTGGGGGTGACAACGATAGATAACTATGGCTACACCTTC
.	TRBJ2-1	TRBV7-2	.	CASSLASGGGRWNEQFF	TGTGCCAGCAGCTTAGCGTCTGGGGGAGGAAGGTGGAATGAGCAGTTCTTC
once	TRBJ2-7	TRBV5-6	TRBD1	CASSADRGEQYF	TGTGCCAGCAGCGCGGACAGGGGCGAGCAGTACTTC
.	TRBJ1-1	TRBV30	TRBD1	CAWSTGTGNTEAFF	TGTGCCTGGAGTACCGGGACAGGGAACACTGAAGCTTTCTTT
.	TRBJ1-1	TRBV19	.	CASIPGLGTEAFF	TGTGCCAGTATTCCCGGTCTGGGCACTGAAGCTTTCTTT